These T cell receptor beta chains were read from a single sample in a study of blood T cells in healthy people across ages. TCRdb re-called the 5' RACE reads through MiXCR, storing one row per CDR3 protein. The profile shows about 1.8 million distinct CDR3 sequences, 49% of them singletons. The sequencing input was blood. These receptors originate from a woman in her thirties or forties in good health. CDR3s include the opening cysteine and the closing phenylalanine or tryptophan. The D gene is left open where the match is weak. A row's size may be missing; if present it is once, few, many or a size class.

D	size	V	J	CDR3	DNA
NA	few	TRBV5-1	TRBJ2-5	CASSLIVQETQYF	TGCGCCAGCAGCCTGATAGTCCAAGAGACCCAGTACTTC
TRBD1	few	TRBV6-5	TRBJ1-2	CASSYRDRDSYGYTF	TGTGCCAGCAGTTACAGGGACAGGGACAGCTATGGCTACACCTTC
NA	NA	TRBV6-6	TRBJ1-4	CASSYGGAGAEKLFF	TGTGCCAGCAGTTACGGGGGCGCAGGAGCCGAAAAACTGTTTTTT
TRBD2	many	TRBV10-1	TRBJ2-3	CASSEGLAGGTDTQYF	TGTGCCAGCAGCGAAGGACTAGCGGGGGGAACAGATACGCAGTATTTT
NA	NA	TRBV12-3/TRBV12-4	TRBJ1-2	CASSFIMGETNYGYTF	TGTGCCAGCAGTTTTATTATGGGCGAGACTAACTATGGCTACACCTTC
TRBD1	NA	TRBV15	TRBJ2-6	CATSSLGTGEAGANVLTF	TGTGCCACCAGCAGTCTGGGGACAGGGGAGGCCGGGGCCAACGTCCTGACTTTC
TRBD1	NA	TRBV9	TRBJ2-7	CASSFGTGVRNEQYF	TGTGCCAGCAGCTTTGGGACAGGGGTTCGAAACGAGCAGTACTTC
NA	many	TRBV29-1	TRBJ2-7	CSVEDGTYEQYF	TGCAGCGTTGAAGACGGGACCTACGAGCAGTACTTC
TRBD2	NA	TRBV6-5	TRBJ2-1	CASIRLAGSNEQFF	TGTGCCAGCATACGGCTAGCGGGGTCCAATGAGCAGTTCTTC
TRBD2	NA	TRBV20-1	TRBJ2-1	CSARAPGRAGGNEQFF	TGCAGTGCTAGAGCTCCAGGACGAGCGGGAGGAAATGAGCAGTTCTTC
NA	NA	TRBV15	TRBJ2-5	CTTSRDPSETQYF	TGTACCACCAGCAGAGATCCATCGGAGACCCAGTACTTC
TRBD1	few	TRBV6-5	TRBJ1-2	CASSYDVDRALRGYTF	TGTGCCAGCAGTTACGATGTAGACAGGGCCCTAAGGGGCTACACCTTC
NA	NA	TRBV4-2	TRBJ2-1	CASSQDLGHGRNEQFF	TGTGCCAGCAGCCAAGATTTGGGACACGGCCGCAATGAGCAGTTCTTC
TRBD1	NA	TRBV9	TRBJ1-1	CASSVVTGGDAFF	TGTGCCAGCAGCGTAGTGACAGGGGGTGATGCTTTCTTT
NA	NA	TRBV19	TRBJ2-4	CASSILLSGTLAKNIQYF	TGTGCCAGTAGTATTCTTCTGTCGGGTACCCTAGCCAAAAACATTCAGTACTTC
NA	once	TRBV15	TRBJ1-2	CATSTLGSTASNYGYTF	TGTGCCACCAGCACCCTCGGCAGTACTGCCTCTAACTATGGCTACACCTTC
TRBD2	NA	TRBV28	TRBJ2-3	CASTSGSPGTDTQYF	TGTGCCAGCACTAGCGGGTCCCCGGGGACAGATACGCAGTATTTT
TRBD2	few	TRBV20-1	TRBJ2-3	CSAGVRGGGTDTQYF	TGCAGTGCTGGGGTCCGTGGCGGGGGGACAGATACGCAGTATTTT
NA	NA	TRBV20-1	TRBJ1-1	CSARDSLNTEAFF	TGCAGTGCTAGGGACAGCCTGAACACTGAAGCTTTCTTT
TRBD1	NA	TRBV5-4	TRBJ2-2	CATTTGGYTGELFF	TGTGCCACGACGACAGGGGGATACACCGGGGAGCTGTTTTTT
TRBD2	few	TRBV10-3	TRBJ2-5	CAISEHPFGGGETQYF	TGTGCCATCAGTGAGCATCCTTTCGGGGGAGGGGAGACCCAGTACTTC
TRBD1	NA	TRBV5-1	TRBJ1-4	CASSISTGDGRKLFF	TGCGCCAGCAGCATATCGACAGGGGATGGAAGAAAACTGTTTTTT
NA	NA	TRBV5-6	TRBJ2-1	CASSLLPSSYNEQFF	TGTGCCAGCAGCCTACTACCTAGCTCCTACAATGAGCAGTTCTTC
NA	NA	TRBV9	TRBJ2-7	CASSAPGQYNEQYF	TGTGCCAGCAGCGCCCCTGGGCAGTACAATGAGCAGTACTTC
TRBD1	NA	TRBV13	TRBJ1-4	CVSSLLSSQGDSEKLFF	TGTGTCAGCAGCTTATTATCCAGCCAGGGGGACAGTGAAAAACTGTTTTTT
TRBD1	NA	TRBV12-3/TRBV12-4	TRBJ2-3	CASTLTGGPDTQYF	TGTGCCAGCACCCTGACAGGGGGCCCAGATACGCAGTATTTT
NA	NA	TRBV20-1	TRBJ2-1	CSASWETQFF	TGCAGTGCTTCGTGGGAGACCCAGTTCTTC
NA	NA	TRBV3-1	TRBJ2-5	CASSQDEGRIRGLETQYF	TGTGCCAGCAGCCAAGATGAGGGACGGATTCGGGGTTTGGAGACCCAGTACTTC
NA	many	TRBV20-1	TRBJ2-7	CSASHYGEQYF	TGCAGTGCTTCCCATTATGGGGAGCAGTACTTC
NA	NA	TRBV5-1	TRBJ1-2	CASSIGSPGINYGYTF	TGCGCCAGCAGCATCGGCAGTCCAGGGATAAACTATGGCTACACCTTC
NA	few	TRBV13	TRBJ2-7	CASSQRRIYEQYF	TGTGCCAGCAGCCAGAGACGTATATACGAGCAGTACTTC
TRBD1	NA	TRBV5-1	TRBJ2-3	CASSLETTGTQYF	TGCGCCAGCAGCTTGGAAACGACAGGGACGCAGTATTTT
NA	few	TRBV10-3	TRBJ2-3	CATKGSAGTDTQYF	TGTGCCACCAAAGGGTCCGCTGGCACAGATACGCAGTATTTT
NA	NA	TRBV7-2	TRBJ2-5	CASSIGLGGETQYF	TGTGCCAGCAGCATCGGCTTGGGCGGGGAGACCCAGTACTTC
NA	few	TRBV7-2	TRBJ2-1	CASSYSKGNEQFF	TGTGCCAGCAGCTACTCAAAGGGTAATGAGCAGTTCTTC
NA	many	TRBV7-2	TRBJ2-7	CASTEGTYEQYF	TGTGCCAGCACGGAGGGTACCTACGAGCAGTACTTC
NA	NA	TRBV13	TRBJ1-1	CASSVPGTENTEAFF	TGTGCCAGCAGCGTACCCGGGACGGAGAACACTGAAGCTTTCTTT
NA	NA	TRBV7-9	TRBJ2-3	CASSRGVKTDTQYF	TGTGCCAGCAGCCGAGGTGTGAAAACAGATACGCAGTATTTT
NA	few	TRBV7-2	TRBJ1-5	CASSLSRDQPQHF	TGTGCCAGCAGCTTAAGCAGGGATCAGCCCCAGCATTTT
NA	NA	TRBV6-4	TRBJ2-5	CASSDTRRKQETQYF	TGTGCCAGCAGTGACACCAGGAGAAAACAAGAGACCCAGTACTTC
NA	few	TRBV20-1	TRBJ2-6	CSAPAPGANVLTF	TGCAGTGCTCCCGCCCCCGGGGCCAACGTCCTGACTTTC
TRBD2	NA	TRBV7-2	TRBJ2-7	CASSLESAGPGGEQYF	TGTGCCAGCAGCTTAGAGTCGGCAGGCCCGGGAGGGGAGCAGTACTTC
TRBD2	NA	TRBV3-1	TRBJ2-7	CASSQDIASGGESYEQYF	TGTGCCAGCAGCCAAGATATAGCTAGCGGGGGGGAGTCCTACGAGCAGTACTTC
TRBD1	NA	TRBV28	TRBJ2-6	CASNIQGQISGANVLTF	TGTGCCAGCAATATACAGGGACAGATCTCTGGGGCCAACGTCCTGACTTTC